These T cell receptor beta chains were read from a single sample in a study of shared clonotypes between healthy human individuals. Method: immunoSEQ multiplex PCR; TCRdb's copy keeps in-frame clones and lacks some. The table records 1.6 million or so clones, less than 99% of them present only once. The sample taken for sequencing was naive CD4+ T cells sorted from blood. The receptors stem from a man aged 25 to 40 in good health. Both conserved end residues are part of each CDR3. A D gene is named only where the DNA matches it firmly. Size values are once, few and many counts, or a class for expanded clones, and some rows have none.

j_call clone_size d_call v_call cdr3_aa cdr3_nt
TRBJ1-2 NA TRBD1 TRBV7-2 CASSPSTGNGYTF TGTGCCAGCAGCCCATCGACAGGGAATGGCTACACCTTC
TRBJ2-5 NA NA TRBV7-9 CASSYGVPSYQETQYF TGTGCCAGCAGCTACGGAGTTCCCTCGTACCAAGAGACCCAGTACTTC
TRBJ2-1 NA NA TRBV10-3 CAISRSQGENEQFF TGTGCCATCAGCCGATCCCAGGGCGAGAATGAGCAGTTCTTC
TRBJ2-2 NA TRBD2 TRBV14 CASSQEGGGLAELFF TGTGCCAGCAGCCAAGAGGGGGGAGGACTAGCAGAGCTGTTTTTT
TRBJ2-1 NA NA TRBV5-1 CASSLSGSLSYNEQFF TGCGCCAGCAGCTTGTCCGGGTCCCTCTCCTACAATGAGCAGTTCTTC
TRBJ2-7 NA NA TRBV9 CASSVGAGIPYEQYF TGTGCCAGCAGCGTAGGGGCCGGGATCCCCTACGAGCAGTACTTC
TRBJ1-1 NA TRBD1 TRBV5-6 CASSLDRGEAYTEAFF TGTGCCAGCAGCCTGGACAGGGGAGAAGCCTACACTGAAGCTTTCTTT
TRBJ2-3 NA TRBD1 TRBV7-3 CASSLTPQGVNTQYF TGTGCCAGCAGCTTAACTCCGCAGGGGGTAAATACGCAGTATTTT
TRBJ2-1 NA TRBD2 TRBV2 CASSVPTSGSGNEQFF TGTGCCAGCAGTGTTCCTACTAGCGGGAGCGGCAATGAGCAGTTCTTC
TRBJ2-5 NA TRBD2 TRBV5-4 CASSLQGLAGVRETQYF TGTGCCAGCAGCTTGCAGGGGCTAGCGGGAGTTCGGGAGACCCAGTACTTC
TRBJ2-7 NA TRBD1 TRBV5-5 CASSLPGGSYEQYF TGTGCCAGCAGCTTACCAGGGGGCTCCTACGAGCAGTACTTC
TRBJ2-7 NA NA TRBV18 CASSPQISYEQYF TGTGCCAGCTCACCACAGATCTCCTACGAGCAGTACTTC
TRBJ2-1 NA TRBD2 TRBV7-8 CASSLTSGGRTSYNEQFF TGTGCCAGCAGCTTAACAAGCGGCGGGAGGACCTCCTACAATGAGCAGTTCTTC
TRBJ2-1 NA NA TRBV18 CASSPFGGRLDEQFF TGTGCCAGCTCACCGTTTGGGGGGCGCTTGGATGAGCAGTTCTTC
TRBJ2-7 NA TRBD2 TRBV10-3 CAISLAATYEQYF TGTGCCATCTCACTAGCGGCAACCTACGAGCAGTACTTC
TRBJ1-2 NA NA TRBV5-1 CASQGGDYGYTF TGCGCCAGCCAAGGGGGTGACTATGGCTACACCTTC
TRBJ2-1 NA TRBD2 TRBV7-2 CASSLVGSTSGTEQFF TGTGCCAGCAGCTTAGTAGGGTCTACTAGCGGGACTGAGCAGTTCTTC
TRBJ1-2 NA TRBD1 TRBV7-6 CASSLARGTDYGYTF TGTGCCAGCAGCTTAGCCCGGGGGACAGACTATGGCTACACCTTC
TRBJ2-2 NA NA TRBV5-1 CASSLDDRGGRLRNTGELFF TGCGCCAGCAGCTTAGATGACCGTGGGGGAAGGTTAAGGAACACCGGGGAGCTGTTTTTT
TRBJ2-1 NA TRBD2 TRBV5-4 CASSAGLAGAFGNEQFF TGTGCCAGCAGCGCCGGACTAGCGGGAGCTTTTGGCAATGAGCAGTTCTTC
TRBJ2-6 NA NA TRBV28 CASASSGSGANVLTF TGTGCCAGCGCTTCTTCCGGATCTGGGGCCAACGTCCTGACTTTC
TRBJ1-1 NA NA TRBV6-5 CASSQRQRMNTEAFF TGTGCCAGCAGCCAACGACAGAGAATGAACACTGAAGCTTTCTTT
TRBJ2-1 NA NA TRBV21-1 CASSKRGHIEQFF TGTGCCAGCAGCAAAAGGGGACACATCGAGCAGTTCTTC
TRBJ2-7 once TRBD2 TRBV7-2 CASSLIAGAYEQYF TGTGCCAGCAGCTTAATAGCGGGAGCCTACGAGCAGTACTTC
TRBJ2-1 NA TRBD1 TRBV28 CASSLDRVFGNEQFF TGTGCCAGCAGTTTAGACAGGGTTTTCGGCAATGAGCAGTTCTTC
TRBJ1-4 once TRBD1 TRBV19 CASSNSGTGVEKLFF TGTGCCAGTAGTAACTCCGGGACAGGGGTTGAAAAACTGTTTTTT
TRBJ2-1 NA NA TRBV18 CASSPPGVNEQFF TGTGCCAGCTCACCACCTGGTGTTAATGAGCAGTTCTTC
TRBJ2-7 NA NA TRBV9 CASSVAALGPYEQYF TGTGCCAGCAGCGTAGCGGCACTAGGTCCCTACGAGCAGTACTTC
TRBJ1-3 NA NA TRBV5-1 CASSSQGSGNTIYF TGCGCCAGCAGCTCCCAGGGGTCTGGAAACACCATATATTTT
TRBJ2-7 NA TRBD1 TRBV19 CASRDRNYEQYF TGTGCCAGCCGGGACAGGAACTACGAGCAGTACTTC
TRBJ2-7 NA NA TRBV10-1 CAKDGLEPSYEQYF TGCGCCAAGGACGGATTAGAACCCTCCTACGAGCAGTACTTC
TRBJ2-7 NA NA TRBV19 CASSNLWYEQYF TGTGCCAGTAGTAACCTTTGGTACGAGCAGTACTTC
TRBJ1-1 NA NA TRBV7-2 CASSLLGGRSTEAFF TGTGCCAGCAGCTTATTGGGGGGGCGTAGCACTGAAGCTTTCTTT
TRBJ2-5 NA NA TRBV18 CASSPRNRPRGETQYF TGTGCCAGCTCACCACGCAATAGGCCCAGAGGGGAGACCCAGTACTTC
TRBJ2-5 NA TRBD2 TRBV5-4 CASSLIAGETQYF TGTGCCAGCAGCTTAATAGCGGGAGAGACCCAGTACTTC
TRBJ1-2 NA NA TRBV11-3 CASNPSRQNGYTF TGTGCCAGCAACCCCTCTCGACAAAATGGCTACACCTTC
TRBJ2-5 NA TRBD1 TRBV9 CASSVATGGSQETQYF TGTGCCAGCAGCGTAGCTACAGGGGGGTCCCAAGAGACCCAGTACTTC
TRBJ1-1 NA NA TRBV2 CASSAGRTEAFF TGTGCCAGCAGTGCGGGACGGACTGAAGCTTTCTTT
TRBJ2-3 NA TRBD1 TRBV5-1 CASSLGTGADTQYF TGCGCCAGCAGCTTGGGGACAGGGGCAGATACGCAGTATTTT
TRBJ1-2 NA NA TRBV10-3 CAISESDNNYGYTF TGTGCCATCAGTGAGTCCGACAATAACTATGGCTACACCTTC
TRBJ1-2 NA TRBD1 TRBV28 CASSSAWDRAYYGYTF TGTGCCAGCAGTTCGGCTTGGGACAGGGCCTATTATGGCTACACCTTC